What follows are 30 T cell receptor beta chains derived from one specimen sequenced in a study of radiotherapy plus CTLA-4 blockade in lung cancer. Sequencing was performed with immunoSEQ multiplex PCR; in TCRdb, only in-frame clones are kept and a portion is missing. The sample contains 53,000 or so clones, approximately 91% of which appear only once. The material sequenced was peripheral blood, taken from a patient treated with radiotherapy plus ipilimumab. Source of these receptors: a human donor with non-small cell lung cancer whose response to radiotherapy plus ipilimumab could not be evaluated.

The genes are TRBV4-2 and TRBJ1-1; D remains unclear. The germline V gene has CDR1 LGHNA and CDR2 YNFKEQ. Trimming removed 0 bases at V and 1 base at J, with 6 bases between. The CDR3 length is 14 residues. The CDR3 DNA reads TGTGCCAGCAGCCAAGAACAGAGGAACACTGAAGCTTTCTTT. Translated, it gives CASSQEQRNTEAFF.

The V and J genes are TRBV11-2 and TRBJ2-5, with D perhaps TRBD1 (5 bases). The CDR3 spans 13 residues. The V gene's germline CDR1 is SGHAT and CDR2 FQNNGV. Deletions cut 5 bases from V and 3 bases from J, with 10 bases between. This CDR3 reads CASSTRQKETQYF. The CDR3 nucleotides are TGTGCCAGCAGCACCCGACAGAAAGAGACCCAGTACTTC.

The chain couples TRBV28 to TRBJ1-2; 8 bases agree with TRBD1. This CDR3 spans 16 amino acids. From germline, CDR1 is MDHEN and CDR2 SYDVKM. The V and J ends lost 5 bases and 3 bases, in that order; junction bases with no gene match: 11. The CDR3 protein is CASSAPWTGSDYGYTF. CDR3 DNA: TGTGCCAGCAGTGCCCCTTGGACAGGGTCCGACTATGGCTACACCTTC.

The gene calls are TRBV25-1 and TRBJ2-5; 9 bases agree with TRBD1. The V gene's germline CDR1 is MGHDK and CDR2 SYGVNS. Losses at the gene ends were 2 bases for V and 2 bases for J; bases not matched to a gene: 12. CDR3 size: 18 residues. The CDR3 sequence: CASSELRGQGKSQETQYF. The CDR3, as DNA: TGTGCCAGCAGTGAACTAAGAGGACAGGGGAAATCTCAAGAGACCCAGTACTTC.

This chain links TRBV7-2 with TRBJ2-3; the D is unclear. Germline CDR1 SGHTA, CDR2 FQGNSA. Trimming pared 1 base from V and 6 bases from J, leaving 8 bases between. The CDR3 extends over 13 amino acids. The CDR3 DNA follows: TGTGCCAGCAGCTTAGATAGCCGGGATACGCAGTATTTT. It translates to CASSLDSRDTQYF.

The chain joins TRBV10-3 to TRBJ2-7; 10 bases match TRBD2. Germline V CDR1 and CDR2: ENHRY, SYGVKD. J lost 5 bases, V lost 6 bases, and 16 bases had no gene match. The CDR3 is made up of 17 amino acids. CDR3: CAIRRKGTSGIRDEQYF. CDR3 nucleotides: TGTGCCATCAGGAGGAAGGGTACTAGCGGGATAAGGGACGAGCAGTACTTC.

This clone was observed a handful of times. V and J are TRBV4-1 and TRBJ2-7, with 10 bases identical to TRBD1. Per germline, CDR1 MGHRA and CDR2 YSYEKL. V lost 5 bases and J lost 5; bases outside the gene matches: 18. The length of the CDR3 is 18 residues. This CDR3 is CASSYRPSRTGGLHEQYF. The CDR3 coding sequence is TGCGCCAGCAGCTACCGCCCCTCCCGGACAGGGGGACTCCACGAGCAGTACTTC.

For the CDR3, the DNA is TGTGCCAGCAGCCCCGGTGGGGCGATGACCCAGTACTTC. Translated: CASSPGGAMTQYF. The V gene is TRBV6-6, the J gene TRBJ2-5; D is perhaps TRBD1 (5 bases). Germline CDR1 is MNHNY and CDR2 is SVGAGI (reference sequence). V gave up 6 bases and J gave up 7 bases, with 15 bases separating them. This CDR3 has 13 amino acids.

The chain's CDR3 is CASSPAGANYGYTF. The CDR3 nucleotides read TGTGCCAGCTCACCTGCCGGAGCTAACTATGGCTACACCTTC. The J gene is TRBJ1-2, the V gene TRBV18; D is unresolved. The CDR3 length is 14 residues. Germline assignment: CDR1 KGHSH and CDR2 LQKENI. The V and J ends lost 3 bases and 0 bases respectively, with 8 bases between them.

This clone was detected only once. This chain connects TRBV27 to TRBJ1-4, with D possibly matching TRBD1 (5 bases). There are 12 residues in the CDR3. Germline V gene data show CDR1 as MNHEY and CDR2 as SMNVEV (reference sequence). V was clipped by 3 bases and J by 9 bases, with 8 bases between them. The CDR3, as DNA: TGTGCCAGCAGTTTCCAGGGTCAAAAACTGTTTTTT. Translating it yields CASSFQGQKLFF.

CDR3 nucleotide sequence: TGTGCCAGCGGGACTAGCGGGAGGGAAGGAAATGAGCAGTTCTTC. Amino acid sequence: CASGTSGREGNEQFF. This chain links TRBV7-2 with TRBJ2-1; 16 bases match TRBD2. Germline CDR1 is SGHTA and CDR2 is FQGNSA. Trimming at V came to 8 bases and at J to 7 bases, leaving 5 bases not matched to a gene. The CDR3 loop spans 15 amino acids.

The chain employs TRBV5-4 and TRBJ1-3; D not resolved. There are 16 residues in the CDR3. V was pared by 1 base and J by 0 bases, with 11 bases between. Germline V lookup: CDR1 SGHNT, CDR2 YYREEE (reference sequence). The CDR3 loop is CASSLYSPISGNTIYF. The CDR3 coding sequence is TGTGCCAGCAGCTTGTACAGTCCCATCTCTGGAAACACCATATATTTT.

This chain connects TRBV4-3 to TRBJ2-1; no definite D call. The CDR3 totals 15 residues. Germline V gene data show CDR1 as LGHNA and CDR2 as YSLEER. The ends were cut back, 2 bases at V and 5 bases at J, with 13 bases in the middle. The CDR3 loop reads CASSQQNLVNNEQFF. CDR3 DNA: TGCGCCAGCAGCCAACAAAACCTAGTGAACAATGAGCAGTTCTTC.

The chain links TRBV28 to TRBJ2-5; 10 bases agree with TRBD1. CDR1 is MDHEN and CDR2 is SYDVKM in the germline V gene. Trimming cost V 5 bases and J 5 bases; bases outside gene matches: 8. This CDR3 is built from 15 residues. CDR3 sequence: CASSPGTGEVETQYF. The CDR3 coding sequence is TGTGCCAGCAGTCCCGGGACAGGGGAGGTGGAGACCCAGTACTTC.

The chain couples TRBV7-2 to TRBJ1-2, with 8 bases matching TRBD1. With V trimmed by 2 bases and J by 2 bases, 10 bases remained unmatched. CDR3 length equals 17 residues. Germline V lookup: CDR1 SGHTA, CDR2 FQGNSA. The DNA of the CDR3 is TGTGCCAGCAGCTTAAGTCGACAGGGGAGGCCAAACTATGGCTACACCTTC. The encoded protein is CASSLSRQGRPNYGYTF.

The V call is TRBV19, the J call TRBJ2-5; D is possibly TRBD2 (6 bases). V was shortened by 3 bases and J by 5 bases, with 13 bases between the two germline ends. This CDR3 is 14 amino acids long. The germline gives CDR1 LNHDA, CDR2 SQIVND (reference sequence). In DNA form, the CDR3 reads TGTGCCAGTAGTATCTGGGGGGAGAGGGAGACCCAGTACTTC. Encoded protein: CASSIWGERETQYF. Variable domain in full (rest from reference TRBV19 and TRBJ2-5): DGGITQSPKYLFRKEGQNVTLSCEQNLNHDAMYWYRQDPGQGLRLIYYSQIVNDFQKGDIAEGYSVSREKKESFPLTVTSAQKNPTAFYLCASSIWGERETQYFGPGTRLLVL.

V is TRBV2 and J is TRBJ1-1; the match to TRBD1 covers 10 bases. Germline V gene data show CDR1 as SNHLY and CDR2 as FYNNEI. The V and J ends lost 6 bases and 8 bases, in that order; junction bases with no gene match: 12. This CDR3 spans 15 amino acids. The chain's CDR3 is CASRRDRGRVPEAFF. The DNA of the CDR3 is TGTGCCAGCAGGAGAGACAGGGGGCGCGTTCCGGAAGCTTTCTTT. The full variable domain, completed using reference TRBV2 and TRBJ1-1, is EPEVTQTPSHQVTQMGQEVILRCVPISNHLYFYWYRQILGQKVEFLVSFYNNEISEKSEIFDDQFSVERPDGSNFTLKIRSTKLEDSAMYFCASRRDRGRVPEAFFGQGTRLTVV.

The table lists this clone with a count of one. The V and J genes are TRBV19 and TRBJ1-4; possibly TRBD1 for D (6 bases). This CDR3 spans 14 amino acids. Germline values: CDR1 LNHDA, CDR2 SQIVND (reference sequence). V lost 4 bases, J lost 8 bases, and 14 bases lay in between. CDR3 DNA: TGTGCCAGTAGTAGCCGGGACATATCGGAAAAACTGTTTTTT. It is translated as CASSSRDISEKLFF.

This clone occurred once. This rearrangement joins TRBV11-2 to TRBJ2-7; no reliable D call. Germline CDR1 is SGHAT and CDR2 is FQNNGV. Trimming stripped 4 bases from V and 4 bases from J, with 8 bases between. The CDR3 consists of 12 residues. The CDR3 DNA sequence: TGTGCCAGCAGCTCCCTCGTTTACGAGCAGTACTTC. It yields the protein CASSSLVYEQYF.

The CDR3 is CASSAQGVWEHSEAFF. CDR3 DNA sequence: TGCGCCAGCAGTGCACAGGGTGTTTGGGAACACTCTGAAGCTTTCTTT. The chain combines TRBV10-1 with TRBJ1-1; weak D call: TRBD1 (6 bases). The CDR3 has 16 amino acids. The ends were cut back, 4 bases at V and 6 bases at J, with 21 bases in the middle. Germline CDR1 and CDR2: WNHNN and SYGVQD (reference sequence).

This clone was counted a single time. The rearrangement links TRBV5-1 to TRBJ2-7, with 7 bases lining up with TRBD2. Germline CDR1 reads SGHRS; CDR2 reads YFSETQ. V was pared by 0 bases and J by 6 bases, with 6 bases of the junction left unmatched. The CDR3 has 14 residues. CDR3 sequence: CASSLGTSLGEQYF. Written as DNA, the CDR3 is TGCGCCAGCAGCTTGGGGACTAGTCTAGGCGAGCAGTACTTC.

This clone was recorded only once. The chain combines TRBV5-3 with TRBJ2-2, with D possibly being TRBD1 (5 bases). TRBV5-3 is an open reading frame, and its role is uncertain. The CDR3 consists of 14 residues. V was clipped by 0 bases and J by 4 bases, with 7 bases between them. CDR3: CARSLGQPTGELFF. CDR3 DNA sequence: TGTGCCAGAAGCTTGGGACAGCCCACCGGGGAGCTGTTTTTT.

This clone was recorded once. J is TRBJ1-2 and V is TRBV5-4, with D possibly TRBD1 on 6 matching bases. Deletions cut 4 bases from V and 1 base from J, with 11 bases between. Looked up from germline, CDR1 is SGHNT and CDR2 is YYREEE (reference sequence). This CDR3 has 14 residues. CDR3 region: CASSPGQLNYGYTF. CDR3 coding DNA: TGTGCCAGCAGCCCAGGACAGCTTAACTATGGCTACACCTTC.

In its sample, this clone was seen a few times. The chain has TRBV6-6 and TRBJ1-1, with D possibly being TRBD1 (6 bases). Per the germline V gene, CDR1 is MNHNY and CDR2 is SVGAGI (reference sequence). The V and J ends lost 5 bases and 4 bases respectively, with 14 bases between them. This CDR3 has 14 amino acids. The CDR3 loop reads CASSQSEGGTEAFF. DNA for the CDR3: TGTGCCAGCAGTCAGTCCGAAGGGGGCACTGAAGCTTTCTTT.

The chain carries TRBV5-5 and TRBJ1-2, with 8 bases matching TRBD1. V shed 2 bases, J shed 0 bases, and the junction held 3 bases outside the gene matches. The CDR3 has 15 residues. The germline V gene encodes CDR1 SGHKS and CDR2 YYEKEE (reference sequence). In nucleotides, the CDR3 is TGTGCCAGCAGCTTTCAGGGGGCAGCTAACTATGGCTACACCTTC. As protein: CASSFQGAANYGYTF.

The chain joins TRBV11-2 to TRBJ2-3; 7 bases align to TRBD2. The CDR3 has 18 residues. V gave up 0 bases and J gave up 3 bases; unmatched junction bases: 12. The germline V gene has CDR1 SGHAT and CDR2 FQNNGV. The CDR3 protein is CASSLDMGLAASTDTQYF. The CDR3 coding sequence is TGTGCCAGCAGCTTAGATATGGGGCTAGCGGCATCGACAGATACGCAGTATTTT.

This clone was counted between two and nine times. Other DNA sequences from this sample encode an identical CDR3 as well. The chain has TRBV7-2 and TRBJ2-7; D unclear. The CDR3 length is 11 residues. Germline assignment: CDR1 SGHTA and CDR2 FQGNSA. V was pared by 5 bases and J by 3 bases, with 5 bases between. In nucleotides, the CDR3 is TGTGCCAGCAGCCCAGGCTACGAGCAGTACTTC. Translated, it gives CASSPGYEQYF.

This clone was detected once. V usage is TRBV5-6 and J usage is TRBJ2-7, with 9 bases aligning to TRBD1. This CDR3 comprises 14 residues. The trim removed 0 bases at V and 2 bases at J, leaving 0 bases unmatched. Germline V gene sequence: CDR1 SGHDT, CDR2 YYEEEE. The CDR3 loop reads CASSLGQGAYEQYF. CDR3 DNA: TGTGCCAGCAGCTTGGGACAGGGGGCCTACGAGCAGTACTTC. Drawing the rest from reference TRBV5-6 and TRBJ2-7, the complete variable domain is DAGVTQSPTHLIKTRGQQVTLRCSPKSGHDTVSWYQQALGQGPQFIFQYYEEEERQRGNFPDRFSGHQFPNYSSELNVNALLLGDSALYLCASSLGQGAYEQYFGPGTRLTVT.

CDR3 protein: CASSLLGGLRNTGELFF. As DNA, the CDR3 is TGTGCCAGCAGTTTACTAGGGGGCCTGCGGAACACCGGGGAGCTGTTTTTT. The rearrangement uses TRBV28 and TRBJ2-2; 7 bases are shared with TRBD1. Germline trimming cut 2 bases from V and 1 base from J; bases unmatched to any gene: 7. This CDR3 spans 17 amino acids. Germline CDR1 is MDHEN and CDR2 is SYDVKM.

CDR3 sequence (DNA): TGTGCCAGTAGGTCCGGGACAGGGGGTTCCTTCTATCAGCCCCAGCATTTT. It is translated as CASRSGTGGSFYQPQHF. This chain joins TRBV19 and TRBJ1-5; 11 positions match TRBD1. The ends lost 6 bases at V and 5 bases at J; junction bases unmatched: 12. The CDR3 loop spans 17 amino acids. Germline CDR1 is LNHDA and CDR2 is SQIVND (reference sequence).